The rows below give T cell receptor beta chains drawn from one sample of a study of identical twins. TCRdb used MiXCR to reprocess the 5' RACE reads, holding one entry per CDR3 protein. The repertoire holds approximately 230,000 distinct CDR3 sequences, with 6.5% as singletons. These data also featured in a second study, about T cells expressing NK-cell markers.

Material: CD8+ T cells sorted from blood. Source of these receptors: a woman in her late teens or twenties in good health. Both conserved end residues are part of each CDR3. The D gene is left open where the match is weak.

14 TRBV12-3/TRBV12-4 - CASSPTSSGNTIYF
16 TRBV12-3/TRBV12-4 - CASRGPGRGNTGELFF
12 TRBV7-9 - CASSQSNSPLHF
14 TRBV7-9 - CASSPPAADTEAFF
14 TRBV15 - CATSSSSHSYEQYF
16 TRBV7-9 TRBD2 CASSLDGGERGEGQYF
15 TRBV19 - CASSIGTLAKNIQYF
14 TRBV9 TRBD2 CASTRSGSVKTQYF
15 TRBV5-6 - CASSSAYRRGYEQYF
14 TRBV5-6 - CASSVPKNPYEQYF
15 TRBV29-1 TRBD2 CSALAGDSSYNEQFF
14 TRBV27 TRBD1 CASMFGQGGQPQHF
14 TRBV10-2 TRBD1 CASKGTGATNEQFF
16 TRBV3-1 - CASSQGVTNGRNEQFF
14 TRBV9 - CASSGQGYTDTQYF
15 TRBV5-1 TRBD2 CASSTPTSGSSEQFF
15 TRBV3-1 - CASSPTGRMPYEQYF
14 TRBV9 - CASSGDPYQETQYF
13 TRBV10-3 - CAINGGSPYEQYF
14 TRBV7-9 TRBD2 CASRAAGELREQYF
15 TRBV9 - CASSADRTNNYGYTF
18 TRBV11-3 TRBD1 CASSSEHGGQGAGNTIYF
12 TRBV21-1 - CASSKDGSDYTF
14 TRBV2 TRBD1 CAIWTGGNTGELFF
13 TRBV9 - CASSQDGNREAFF
13 TRBV5-1 - CASSGERPGELFF
17 TRBV7-9 - CASSFIQTAATGYGYTF
14 TRBV27 - CASSPVGGANEQFF
15 TRBV6-5 - CASSSALTAMREQYF
14 TRBV6-2/TRBV6-3 - CASSYQSGPYEQYF
15 TRBV2 - CASSVAELNTGELFF
12 TRBV11-2 - CASTHTGSGYTF
17 TRBV3-1 - CASSQDLEGTRPGELFF
12 TRBV30 - CAWDTGTGELFF
14 TRBV27 - CASRQEAVQETQYF
12 TRBV29-1 TRBD1 CSAGGSDTEAFF
13 TRBV6-2/TRBV6-3 - CASSPRDYNEQFF
12 TRBV29-1 - CSAFGGRAEAFF
14 TRBV27 - CAPNGVRSRYEQYF
15 TRBV27 TRBD2 CASSLVGTSPNEQFF
15 TRBV7-9 - CASSFLDSYTDTQYF
14 TRBV6-5 - CASSSAVGLYEQYF
15 TRBV7-9 - CASIPGMESRNEQFF
14 TRBV4-3 - CASSQEVAGVEQFF
15 TRBV15 TRBD1 CATSRGTGPNQPQHF
12 TRBV6-2/TRBV6-3 - CATTEGLAEAFF
12 TRBV20-1 - CSASGLNTEAFF
16 TRBV4-3 TRBD1 CASSLADRGTYNEQFF
14 TRBV7-9 - CASKGTELTDTQYF
12 TRBV6-2/TRBV6-3 - CVTSLNLYEQFF
15 TRBV12-3/TRBV12-4 - CASSSPTRGVYEQYF
17 TRBV27 TRBD2 CASSPEGVAGNQETQYF
11 TRBV10-2 - CASSEEDEQYF
12 TRBV12-5 - CASASEGGEQFF
10 TRBV7-9 - CASKADTQYF